This TCR beta chain was documented in a study of blood T cell repertoires in COVID-19. Study overall: T cells, B-cell-depleted T cells, or PBMCs supplied cDNA or gDNA.

The length of the CDR3 is 16 residues. CDR1 is SGHTA, CDR2 FQGTGA, per germline. Trimming at V came to 4 bases and at J to 0 bases, leaving 3 bases not matched to a gene. In the original processing: Scientists estimated how many nucleated cells there were by amplifying reference gene primers. Profiling relied on immunoSEQ multiplex PCR, and the TCRdb table lists in-frame clones only, not all of them. The DNA was the basis for D and trimming; V, J and clone size are from that table. The sample holds approximately 210,000 clones, roughly 87% seen once. Living in 24 US areas, the participants were between roughly 18 and 89 years of age. Clinical histories supplied by participants themselves formed the basis of cohort assignment.

The specimen was PBMCs or T cells enriched from blood (not recorded which). The receptor's source is a woman aged 25 to 39 who had recovered from COVID-19. V gene TRBV7-3 combines with J gene TRBJ2-6, with 7 nucleotides matching TRBD2. The CDR3 protein is CASSSGGSSGANVLTF. Written as DNA, the CDR3 is TGTGCCAGCAGCTCCGGGGGGAGCTCTGGGGCCAACGTCCTGACTTTC.